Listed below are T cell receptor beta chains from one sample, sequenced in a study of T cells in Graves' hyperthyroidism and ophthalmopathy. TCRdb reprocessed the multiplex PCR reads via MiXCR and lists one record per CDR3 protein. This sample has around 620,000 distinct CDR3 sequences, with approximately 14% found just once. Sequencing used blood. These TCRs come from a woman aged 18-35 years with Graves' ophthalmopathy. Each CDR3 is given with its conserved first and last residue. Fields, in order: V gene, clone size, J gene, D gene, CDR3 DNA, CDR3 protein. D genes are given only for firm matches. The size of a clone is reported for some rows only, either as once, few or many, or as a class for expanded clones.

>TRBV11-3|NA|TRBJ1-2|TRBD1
TGTGCCAGCAGCGCAACTGGGACAGGGTTAATTCGTGGCTACACCTTC
CASSATGTGLIRGYTF
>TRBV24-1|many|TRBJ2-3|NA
TGTGCCACCAGAGACGGGGTGGGCACAGATACGCAGTATTTT
CATRDGVGTDTQYF
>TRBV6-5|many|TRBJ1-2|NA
TGTGCCAGCAGTTACAGGGACGGAAGATTAAACTATGGCTACACCTTC
CASSYRDGRLNYGYTF
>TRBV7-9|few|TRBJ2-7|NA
TGTGCCAGCAGCCGGACTATCTACGAGCAGTACTTC
CASSRTIYEQYF
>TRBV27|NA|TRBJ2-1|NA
TGTGCCAGCAGCAGTAAGGGGACTCCCCGAACCCCGCAGTTCTTC
CASSSKGTPRTPQFF
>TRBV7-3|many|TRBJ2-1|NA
TGTGCCAGCAGCTTTGACGGGGGTTACAATGAGCAGTTCTTC
CASSFDGGYNEQFF
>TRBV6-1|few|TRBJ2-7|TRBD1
TGTGCCAGCAGTTCAGAACCCGGGACAGGGAACGAGCAGTACTTC
CASSSEPGTGNEQYF
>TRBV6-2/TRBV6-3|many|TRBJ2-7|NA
TGTGCCAGCAGTTACCCCCGACAGAGGCCTAGTCTTTACGAGCAGTACTTC
CASSYPRQRPSLYEQYF
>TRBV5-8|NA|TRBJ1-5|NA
TGTGCCAGCAGCCGGAGGGTTAGAGGTAACAATCAGCCCCAGCATTTT
CASSRRVRGNNQPQHF
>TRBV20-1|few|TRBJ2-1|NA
TGCAGTGCTGTAGGTTTCTCCTACAATGAGCAGTTCTTC
CSAVGFSYNEQFF
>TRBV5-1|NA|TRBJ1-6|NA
TGCGCCAGCAGCTTGGAAAAGCCTAATAATTCACCCCTCCACTTT
CASSLEKPNNSPLHF
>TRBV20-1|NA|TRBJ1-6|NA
TGCAGTGCTAGTGGACACCCTAATTCACCCCTCCACTTT
CSASGHPNSPLHF
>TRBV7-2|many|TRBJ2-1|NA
TGTGCCAGCAGCCGTCAGACTGGACTTTACAATGAGCAGTTCTTC
CASSRQTGLYNEQFF
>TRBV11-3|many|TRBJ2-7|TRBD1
TGTGCCAGCAGCTTAGGAGGCGGACAGGGGGCTCACGAGCAGTACTTC
CASSLGGGQGAHEQYF
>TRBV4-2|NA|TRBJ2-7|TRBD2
TGTGCCAGCAGCCAAGCCGTTAGCGGGAGAAACCGTGAGCAGTACTTC
CASSQAVSGRNREQYF
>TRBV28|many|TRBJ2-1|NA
TGTGCCAGCAGTCTATACAGGTTTTCGAGGAATGAGCAGTTCTTC
CASSLYRFSRNEQFF
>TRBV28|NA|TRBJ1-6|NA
TGTGCCAGCAGTTTGGAAGAGGGGTATTCACCCCTCCACTTT
CASSLEEGYSPLHF
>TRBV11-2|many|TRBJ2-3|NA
TGTGCCAGCAGCTTTGGGGCTAGATACAACACAGATACGCAGTATTTT
CASSFGARYNTDTQYF
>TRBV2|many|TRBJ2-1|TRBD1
TGTGCCAGTTACGGGACAGCAAACAATGAGCAGTTCTTC
CASYGTANNEQFF
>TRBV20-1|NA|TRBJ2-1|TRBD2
TGCAGTGCTAGCGTCACTAGCGGAAGCTCCTACAATGAGCAGTTCTTC
CSASVTSGSSYNEQFF
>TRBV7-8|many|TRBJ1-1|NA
TGTGCCAGCAGCTTAGCGGCAGAGGTTGTGAACACTGAAGCTTTCTTT
CASSLAAEVVNTEAFF
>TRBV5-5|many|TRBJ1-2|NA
TGTGCCAGCAGCCCCCCATCGGGAGGCTATGGCTACACCTTC
CASSPPSGGYGYTF
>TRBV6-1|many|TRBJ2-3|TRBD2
TGTGCCAGCAGTGCCTTACTAGCGGACTTCACAGATACGCAGTATTTT
CASSALLADFTDTQYF
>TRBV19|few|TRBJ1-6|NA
TGTGCCAGTAGTATAGAACCACAGGGCTCAGCCTCCAATTCACCCCTCCACTTT
CASSIEPQGSASNSPLHF
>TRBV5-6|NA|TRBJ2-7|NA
TGTGCCAGCAGCTTGGTTGGGAGAATGAATGAGCAGTACTTC
CASSLVGRMNEQYF
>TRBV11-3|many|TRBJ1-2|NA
TGTGCCAGCAGCCCCCGTGGACCTGGGTATGGCTACACCTTC
CASSPRGPGYGYTF
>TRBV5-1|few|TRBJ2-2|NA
TGCGCCAGCAGCTTGTGGCGGGGTGACAGGCTCACCGGGGAGCTGTTTTTT
CASSLWRGDRLTGELFF
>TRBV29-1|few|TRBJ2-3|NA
TGCAGCGTTGCGGGAGAAGTGACAGATACGCAGTATTTT
CSVAGEVTDTQYF
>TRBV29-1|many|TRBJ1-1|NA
TGCAGCGTTAGGGAAGTCCTCATGAACACTGAAGCTTTCTTT
CSVREVLMNTEAFF
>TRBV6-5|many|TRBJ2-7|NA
TGTGCCAGCAGTTACTCGATGCCCGAGCCGGGCGCCACTTACGAGCAGTACTTC
CASSYSMPEPGATYEQYF
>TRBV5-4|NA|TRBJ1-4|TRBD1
TGTGCCAGCAGCCGGGACAGCCGGAATGAAAAACTGTTTTTT
CASSRDSRNEKLFF
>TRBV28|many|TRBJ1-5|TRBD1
TGTGCCAGCAGTCCACCCTGGACAGGGGGCGCGATCGATCAGCCCCAGCATTTT
CASSPPWTGGAIDQPQHF
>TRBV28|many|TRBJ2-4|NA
TGTGCCAGCAAGGAACAGGGAGAAAACATTCAGTACTTC
CASKEQGENIQYF
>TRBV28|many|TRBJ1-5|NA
TGTGCCAGCAGCTTTGACAGGACCAATCAGCCCCAGCATTTT
CASSFDRTNQPQHF
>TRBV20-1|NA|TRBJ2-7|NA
TGCAGTGCTAGAGGGAGGGGGGTCGAGCAGTACTTC
CSARGRGVEQYF
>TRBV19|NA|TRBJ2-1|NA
TGTGCCAGTAGTATAGATGGACTCCCGCCGGAGCAGTTCTTC
CASSIDGLPPEQFF
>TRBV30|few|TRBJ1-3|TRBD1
TGTGCCTGGAGTGTGTCGGCAGGGGGATGGAACACCATATATTTT
CAWSVSAGGWNTIYF
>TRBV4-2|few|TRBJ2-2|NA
TGTGCCAGCAGCCAAGATCCAGGGAACACCGGGGAGCTGTTTTTT
CASSQDPGNTGELFF
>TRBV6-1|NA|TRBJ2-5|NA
TGTGCCAGCAGGGTCGGGTATCAGAGCGAGACCCAGTACTTC
CASRVGYQSETQYF
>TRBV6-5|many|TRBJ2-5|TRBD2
TGTGCCAGCAGTTACTCGGGGGGGAGAGAGACCCAGTACTTC
CASSYSGGRETQYF
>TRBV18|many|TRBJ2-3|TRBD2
TGTGCCAGCTCACCGTATAGCGGGAGAGATACGCAGTATTTT
CASSPYSGRDTQYF
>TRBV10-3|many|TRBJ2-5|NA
TGTGCCATCAGTGGGGGGATGGGAGAGACCCAGTACTTC
CAISGGMGETQYF
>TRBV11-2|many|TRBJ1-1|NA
TGTGCCAGCAGCCCCACCTTGGGGTACACTGAAGCTTTCTTT
CASSPTLGYTEAFF
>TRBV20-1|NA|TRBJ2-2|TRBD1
TGCAGTGCTGCTGACGACAGGGACCCCGGGGAGCTGTTTTTT
CSAADDRDPGELFF
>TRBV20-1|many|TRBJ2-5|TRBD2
TGCAGTGCTAGACTCTCCCTTAAGGGTAGTCTAGCGGGAATTGAGACCCAGTACTTC
CSARLSLKGSLAGIETQYF
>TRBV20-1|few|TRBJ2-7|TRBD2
TGCAGTGCTAGTGAGGGACTAGCGGGGTTTTACGAGCAGTACTTC
CSASEGLAGFYEQYF
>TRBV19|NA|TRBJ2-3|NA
TGTGCCAGTAGTATTAGGAACAGGGTAACAGATACGCAGTATTTT
CASSIRNRVTDTQYF
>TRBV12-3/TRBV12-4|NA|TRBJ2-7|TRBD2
TGTGCCAGCAGTTTAGAGGCTAGCGGGAGGAACGAGCAGTACTTC
CASSLEASGRNEQYF
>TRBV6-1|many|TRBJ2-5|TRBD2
TGTGCCAGCAGTTACCAGGGACTAGCGGTAGAAGAGACCCAGTACTTC
CASSYQGLAVEETQYF
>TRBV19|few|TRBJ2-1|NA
TGTGCCAGTACCTTACAGGGTGGCAATGAGCAGTTCTTC
CASTLQGGNEQFF
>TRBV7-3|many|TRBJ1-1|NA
TGTGCCAGCAGCGCGGACCGGGAGACTGAAGCTTTCTTT
CASSADRETEAFF
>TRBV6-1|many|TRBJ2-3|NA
TGTGCCAGCGGGGTAAAGCTTTCGACCGATACGCAGTATTTT
CASGVKLSTDTQYF
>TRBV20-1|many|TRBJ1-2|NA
TGCAGTGCTACCCATGATTCCGGGACGCTCTATGGCTACACCTTC
CSATHDSGTLYGYTF
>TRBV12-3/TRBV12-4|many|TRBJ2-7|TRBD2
TGTGCCAGCAGTTTATTACTAGCGGGACGGGGCGAGCAGTACTTC
CASSLLLAGRGEQYF
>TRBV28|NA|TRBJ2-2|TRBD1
TGTGCCAGCAGACCGGGACAGGGGCTAACCGGGGAGCTGTTTTTT
CASRPGQGLTGELFF